The 11 T cell receptor beta chains in this list originate from one sample, sequenced in a study of CD8 T cells in ankylosing spondylitis. MiXCR was run by TCRdb on the 5' RACE reads, yielding one entry per CDR3 protein. The sample lists roughly 230,000 distinct CDR3 sequences; under 12% were seen once. Source material: blood, either unsorted or a sorted T cell fraction (not recorded which). All receptors come from a male donor with ankylosing spondylitis or in good health (not recorded which).

The chain couples TRBV20-1 to TRBJ1-5; D is undetermined. Per germline, CDR1 DFQATT and CDR2 SNEGSKA (reference sequence). Trimming took 3 bases from V and 2 from J, leaving 20 bases between them. There are 17 residues in the CDR3. CDR3 in amino acids: CSASFGNPQPGNQPQHF. In DNA, the CDR3 is TGCAGTGCTAGTTTTGGGAACCCTCAACCGGGCAATCAGCCCCAGCATTTT.

This clonotype was seen repeatedly, ten times or more. The gene calls are TRBV20-1 and TRBJ2-7, with unresolved D. This CDR3 contains 11 residues. V gave up 5 bases and J gave up 6 bases, with 11 bases separating them. Germline CDR1 is DFQATT and CDR2 is SNEGSKA (reference sequence). The DNA for the CDR3 is TGCAGTGCTTATTTGCAGAGCGAGCAGTACTTC. Protein sequence: CSAYLQSEQYF.

This clonotype was recorded many times. The rearrangement joins TRBV4-1 to TRBJ2-2; the D call may be TRBD1 or TRBD2 (7 bases each). Trimming shortened V by 0 bases and J by 5 bases, and 19 bases separated the two germline ends. CDR1 MGHRA and CDR2 YSYEKL come from the germline V gene. The CDR3 has 18 amino acids. CDR3 residues: CASSQDRAGGVGTGELFF. CDR3 nucleotides: TGCGCCAGCAGCCAAGATAGAGCAGGGGGGGTTGGTACCGGGGAGCTGTTTTTT.

This clonotype was detected many times. The genes are TRBV4-2 and TRBJ1-2; TRBD1 aligns across 7 bases. The CDR3 runs 17 residues. The germline gives CDR1 LGHNA, CDR2 YNFKEQ. The junction had 13 bases not matched to a gene; V was cut back by 1 base and J by 5 bases. The CDR3 DNA reads TGTGCCAGCAGCCAAGTCTCAAACGAGGGGGCGTGGTATGGCTACACCTTC. It translates to CASSQVSNEGAWYGYTF.

This clonotype was counted ten times or more. Germline is not matched at one junction end, which may reflect a read error. CDR3 sequence (DNA): TGTGCCAGCAGTGAAGGCGGTTCCTACGAGCAGTACTTC. This encodes CASSEGGSYEQYF. This chain connects TRBV10-1 to TRBJ2-7; no firm D call. The CDR3 runs to 13 residues. Germline assignment: CDR1 WNHNN and CDR2 SYGVQD (reference sequence).

The CDR3, as DNA: TGTGCCAGCAGCTTAACAGGGGGAGGCCTCTCTGGAAACACCATATATTTT. Protein product: CASSLTGGGLSGNTIYF. This chain uses TRBV7-9 with TRBJ1-3; the match to TRBD1 covers 8 bases. Germline CDR1 and CDR2: SEHNR and FQNEAQ (reference sequence). After removal of 2 bases from V and 0 bases from J, the junction contained 6 bases not matched to a gene. CDR3 length equals 17 residues.

This clonotype was seen repeatedly, ten times or more. The gene calls are TRBV4-2 and TRBJ2-3; TRBD2 agrees at 11 bases. CDR3 length equals 16 residues. Germline V CDR1 and CDR2: LGHNA, YNFKEQ. V lost 4 bases, J lost 2 bases, and 5 bases stayed unmatched. CDR3 region: CASSPGLADHTDTQYF. The CDR3 nucleotides are TGTGCCAGCAGCCCGGGACTAGCGGATCACACAGATACGCAGTATTTT.

This clonotype appeared a few times. V gene TRBV4-1 combines with J gene TRBJ1-2, with a weak D call TRBD1 (5 bases). This CDR3 is built from 15 residues. The ends were cut back, 0 bases at V and 3 bases at J, with 11 bases in the middle. Germline V gives CDR1 MGHRA, CDR2 YSYEKL. The CDR3 DNA follows: TGCGCCAGCAGCCAAGATCCGGGGGATGACTATGGCTACACCTTC. Translation: CASSQDPGDDYGYTF.

In this sample, this clonotype turned up many times. The V gene is TRBV5-4, the J gene TRBJ2-5; maybe TRBD2 (6 bases). This CDR3 has 14 amino acids. The germline gives CDR1 SGHNT, CDR2 YYREEE (reference sequence). V shed 0 bases and J shed 6 bases, with 12 bases lying between them. CDR3 in amino acids: CASSLGGAEKTQYF. DNA for the CDR3: TGTGCCAGCAGCTTGGGCGGGGCCGAGAAGACCCAGTACTTC.

V and J are TRBV6-5 and TRBJ1-3; D remains unclear. Germline V gene lookup returns CDR1 MNHEY and CDR2 SVGAGI. Trimming removed 0 bases at V and 0 bases at J, with 12 bases between. This CDR3 has 17 amino acids. Here the CDR3 DNA reads TGTGCCAGCAGTTACTCCGAGCCCGGGATCTCTGGAAACACCATATATTTT. Protein product: CASSYSEPGISGNTIYF.

Ten or more counts support this clonotype. This sequence joins TRBV18 and TRBJ1-1; D uncertain. V was shortened by 5 bases and J by 12 bases, with 19 bases between the two germline ends. Germline V gene data show CDR1 as KGHSH and CDR2 as LQKENI. The CDR3 contains 13 residues. Here the CDR3 reads CASSDGLDLESFF. DNA for the CDR3: TGTGCCAGCTCAGACGGGCTGGATCTCGAGTCTTTCTTT.